This T cell receptor beta chain comes out of a study of OX40 agonist ivuxolimab in advanced cancers. Points from the study as a whole: The 0.1-3.0 mg/kg partial responders had among the lowest clonal expansion.

This CDR3 region has 13 residues. The germline CDR1 and CDR2 sequences are SGHTA and FQGNSA. Deletions cut 2 bases from V and 6 bases from J, with 8 bases between. Repertoires were generated with immunoSEQ multiplex PCR, while TCRdb's copy carries only in-frame clones and drops some. In the table there are approximately 11,000 clones, roughly 86% of which are singletons. As concerns this clone: Its cognate antigen is unknown.

This clonotype originated in an adult with an advanced solid tumor such as melanoma, head and neck, liver or kidney cancer. This chain joins TRBV7-2 and TRBJ2-1; D remains unclear. This specimen consisted of CD4+ or CD8+ T cells sorted from blood, obtained in a trial of the OX40 agonist ivuxolimab. CDR3 in amino acids: CASSLPSFNEQFF. CDR3 nucleotide sequence: TGTGCCAGCAGCTTACCAAGTTTCAATGAGCAGTTCTTC.